This T cell receptor (beta chain) was identified in a study of cytomegalovirus exposure and HLA in healthy donors. PCR used 60 Vbeta primers and 13 Jbeta primers. Clones were sequenced by immunoSEQ multiplex PCR, and TCRdb holds only the in-frame ones, with some missing. The sample has about 120,000 clones, roughly three fifths seen once. Sequencing was performed on PBMCs. This receptor was identified in a man between 18 and 29 years old in good health and CMV-seronegative.

The CDR3 sequence: CASSFTSGGGTQYF. The CDR3 coding sequence is TGTGCCAGCAGTTTCACTAGCGGGGGGGGGACGCAGTATTTT. The chain joins TRBV6-5 to TRBJ2-3; 13 bases agree with TRBD2. With V trimmed by 4 bases and J by 9 bases, 4 bases remained unmatched. From germline, CDR1 is MNHEY and CDR2 SVGAGI. There are 14 residues in the CDR3.